The 18 T cell receptor beta chains in this list originate from one sample, sequenced in a study of cytomegalovirus exposure and HLA in healthy donors. The PCR employed 60 Vbeta primers together with 13 Jbeta primers. The assay was immunoSEQ multiplex PCR, and TCRdb's table has in-frame clones only and misses some. The repertoire consists of 90,000 to 110,000 clones, with roughly 80% occurring once and the leading ten covering 7.5% to 10%. The sequencing input was PBMCs. Receptor source: a woman between 35 and 50 years old in good health and CMV-seropositive.

This chain uses TRBV7-2 with TRBJ2-7; 8 bases are shared with TRBD1. The CDR3 has 15 residues. The germline V gene has CDR1 SGHTA and CDR2 FQGNSA. Trimming took 6 bases from V and 3 from J; bases not matched to a gene: 10. CDR3: CASRQTGTGHYEQYF. The CDR3 nucleotides are TGTGCCAGCAGGCAAACCGGGACAGGACACTACGAGCAGTACTTC.

The chain has TRBV6-6 and TRBJ2-2; 9 positions match TRBD2. The CDR3 consists of 15 residues. Germline CDR1 reads MNHNY; CDR2 reads SVGAGI (reference sequence). V shed 0 bases, J shed 7 bases, and the junction held 3 bases outside the gene matches. This CDR3 is CASSYSSGGSGELFF. Here the CDR3 DNA reads TGTGCCAGCAGTTACTCTAGCGGGGGTAGCGGGGAGCTGTTTTTT.

The J gene is TRBJ2-3, the V gene TRBV7-6, with 9 bases matching TRBD2. Germline V CDR1 and CDR2: SGHVS, FNYEAQ. This CDR3 spans 14 amino acids. Trimming cost V 2 bases and J 7 bases; bases outside gene matches: 4. In nucleotides, the CDR3 is TGTGCCAGCAGCTTAAGTAGCGGGAGTTATACGCAGTATTTT. Translating gives CASSLSSGSYTQYF.

Note on this clone: One junction end does not reproduce the germline sequence, and a read error may be involved. The V gene is TRBV19, the J gene TRBJ2-6, with D tentatively TRBD1 (5 bases). The CDR3 consists of 15 residues. Germline V gene lookup returns CDR1 LNHDA and CDR2 SQIVND (reference sequence). DNA of the CDR3: TGTGCCAGTAGTCCGTTGGGCTCTGGGGCCAACGTCCTGACCTTC. Protein product: CASSPLGSGANVLTF.

The chain is built from TRBV18 and TRBJ2-1, with 14 bases lining up with TRBD2. The trim removed 4 bases at V and 8 bases at J, leaving 7 bases unmatched. CDR1 and CDR2 from the germline V gene are KGHSH and LQKENI. The CDR3 totals 16 residues. For the CDR3, the DNA is TGTGCCAGCTCACTGGGACTAGCGGGAGCTCGGGATGAGCAGTTCTTC. It specifies CASSLGLAGARDEQFF.

The V call is TRBV11-2, the J call TRBJ2-4; no reliable D call. CDR1 SGHAT and CDR2 FQNNGV come from the germline V gene. V lost 4 bases, J lost 0 bases, and 7 bases lay in between. The CDR3 extends over 14 amino acids. The CDR3 nucleotides are TGTGCCAGCAGCTCATCAATAGCCAAAAACATTCAGTACTTC. It translates to CASSSSIAKNIQYF.

The genes are TRBV28 and TRBJ2-7; D call uncertain. The CDR3 totals 13 residues. Trimming cost V 8 bases and J 3 bases, with 14 bases left between them. Per the germline V gene, CDR1 is MDHEN and CDR2 is SYDVKM. The DNA of the CDR3 is TGTGCCAGCTCTTCGGTGTCAAACTACGAGCAGTACTTC. This translates into CASSSVSNYEQYF.

The chain joins TRBV28 to TRBJ1-5; weak D call: TRBD1 (5 bases). The CDR3 runs to 15 residues. Per the germline V gene, CDR1 is MDHEN and CDR2 is SYDVKM. The V and J ends lost 5 bases and 6 bases respectively, with 17 bases between them. The CDR3 DNA is TGTGCCAGCAGTCCCAGTCGGCAGGGAAGTCAGCCCCAGCATTTT. This translates into CASSPSRQGSQPQHF.

In DNA, the CDR3 is TGTGCCAGCAGTTCTGTCCCGGGACAGGACCGGCAGCCCCAGCATTTT. It encodes CASSSVPGQDRQPQHF. The chain carries TRBV27 and TRBJ1-5, with 8 bases matching TRBD1. The CDR3 is made up of 16 amino acids. Losses at the gene ends were 4 bases for V and 7 bases for J; bases not matched to a gene: 12. From germline, CDR1 is MNHEY and CDR2 SMNVEV (reference sequence).

This clone was seen more than once but under ten times. The chain combines TRBV6-6 with TRBJ2-7; the D gene is possibly TRBD1 (5 bases). This CDR3 spans 16 amino acids. Germline values: CDR1 MNHNY, CDR2 SVGAGI (reference sequence). V was shortened by 5 bases and J by 2 bases, with 19 bases between the two germline ends. This chain's CDR3 is CASSMKLPGPTYEQYF. In DNA, the CDR3 is TGTGCCAGCAGTATGAAATTGCCAGGGCCGACCTACGAGCAGTACTTC.

The V call is TRBV4-3, the J call TRBJ2-7; 8 positions match TRBD1. The length of the CDR3 is 15 residues. The germline gives CDR1 LGHNA, CDR2 YSLEER. V lost 0 bases to trimming and J lost 5 bases; unmatched junction nucleotides: 6. DNA for the CDR3: TGCGCCAGCAGCCAAGACGGGCAGGGGGCGAACGAGCAGTACTTC. Translated, it gives CASSQDGQGANEQYF.

The chain employs TRBV9 and TRBJ2-3; no definite D call. V gave up 1 base and J gave up 0 bases, with 12 bases separating them. CDR3 length: 16 residues. The germline CDR1 and CDR2 sequences are SGDLS and YYNGEE. CDR3 nucleotide sequence: TGTGCCAGCAGCGTATCCGGTCCCGGTAGCACAGATACGCAGTATTTT. This codes for CASSVSGPGSTDTQYF.

J is TRBJ1-2 and V is TRBV21-1; the D call TRBD1 from the table was never checked on the DNA. TRBV21-1 is a pseudogene locus. CDR3 length: 14 residues. The DNA of the CDR3 is TGTGCCAGCACTACCGGGACATATTCCTATGGCTACACCTTC. Its protein product is CASTTGTYSYGYTF.

This clone has just one count. V and J are TRBV5-1 and TRBJ2-1, with 15 bases matching TRBD2. CDR3 length: 18 residues. The junction had 12 bases not matched to a gene; V was cut back by 4 bases and J by 7 bases. Germline CDR1 and CDR2: SGHRS and YFSETQ. The CDR3 bases are TGCGCCAGCAGCCCCCGGACTAGCGGGAGGGCCATGGGGAATGAGCAGTTCTTC. Its translation is CASSPRTSGRAMGNEQFF.

V is TRBV4-3 and J is TRBJ1-2; 8 nucleotides align to TRBD1. V lost 4 bases and J lost 2; bases outside the gene matches: 6. CDR1 and CDR2 from the germline V gene are LGHNA and YSLEER. The CDR3 is 15 residues long. In nucleotides, the CDR3 is TGCGCCAGCAGCCGAAAGGGACAGGTGAACTATGGCTACACCTTC. Amino acids: CASSRKGQVNYGYTF.

The gene calls are TRBV7-2 and TRBJ1-2, with 10 bases lining up with TRBD1. Germline CDR1 and CDR2: SGHTA and FQGNSA. This CDR3 contains 15 residues. V shed 5 bases and J 4 bases; nucleotides not matched to a gene: 7. The CDR3: CASSPDRGRIYGYTF. The CDR3 DNA reads as TGTGCCAGCAGCCCTGACAGGGGGCGCATCTATGGCTACACCTTC.

This clone appeared a few times. The chain recombines TRBV18 with TRBJ1-2, with a possible D match to TRBD1 (6 bases). The V end was cut by 2 bases, the J end by 3 bases, with 16 bases between. Looked up from germline, CDR1 is KGHSH and CDR2 is LQKENI. The CDR3 runs to 16 residues. In DNA, the CDR3 is TGTGCCAGCTCACCATCGGTGGTCAAGGGGGACTATGGCTACACCTTC. It specifies CASSPSVVKGDYGYTF.

This clone was counted once. V gene TRBV5-1 combines with J gene TRBJ1-1; 9 nucleotides match TRBD1. With 3 bases clipped from V and 5 bases from J, the junction kept 14 bases outside the gene matches. The CDR3 runs to 17 residues. Germline CDR1 SGHRS, CDR2 YFSETQ. CDR3 in DNA: TGCGCCAGCAGCTCTACCTCGGGACAGGGAGGGGGTACTGAAGCTTTCTTT. Translated, it gives CASSSTSGQGGGTEAFF.